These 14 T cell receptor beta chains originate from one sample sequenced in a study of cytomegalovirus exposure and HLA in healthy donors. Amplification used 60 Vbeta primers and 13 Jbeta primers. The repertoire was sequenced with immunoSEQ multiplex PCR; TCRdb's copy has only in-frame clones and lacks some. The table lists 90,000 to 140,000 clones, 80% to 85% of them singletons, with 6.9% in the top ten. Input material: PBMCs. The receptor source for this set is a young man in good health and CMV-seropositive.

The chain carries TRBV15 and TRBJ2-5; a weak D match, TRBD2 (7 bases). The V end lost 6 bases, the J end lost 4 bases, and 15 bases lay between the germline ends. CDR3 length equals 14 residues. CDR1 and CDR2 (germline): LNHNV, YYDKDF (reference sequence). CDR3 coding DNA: TGTGCCACCAGTCTCAGGGGCGGGGGAGAGACCCAGTACTTC. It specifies CATSLRGGGETQYF.

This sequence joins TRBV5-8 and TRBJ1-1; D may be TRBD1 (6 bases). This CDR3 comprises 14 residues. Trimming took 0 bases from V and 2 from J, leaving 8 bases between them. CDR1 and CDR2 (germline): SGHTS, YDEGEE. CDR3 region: CASSLGQVNTEAFF. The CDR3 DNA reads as TGTGCCAGCAGCTTGGGACAGGTTAACACTGAAGCTTTCTTT.

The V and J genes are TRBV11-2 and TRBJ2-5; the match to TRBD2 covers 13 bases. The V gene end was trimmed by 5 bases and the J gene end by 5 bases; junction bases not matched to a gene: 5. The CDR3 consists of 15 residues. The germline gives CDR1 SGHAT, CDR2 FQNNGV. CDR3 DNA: TGTGCCAGCAGCACTAGCGGGGGGGCGGGGGAGACCCAGTACTTC. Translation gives CASSTSGGAGETQYF.

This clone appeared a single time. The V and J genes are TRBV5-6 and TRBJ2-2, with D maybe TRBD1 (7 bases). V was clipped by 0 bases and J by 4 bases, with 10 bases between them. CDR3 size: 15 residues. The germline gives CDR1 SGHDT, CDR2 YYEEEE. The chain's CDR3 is CASSLGQGGTGELFF. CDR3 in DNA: TGTGCCAGCAGCTTGGGACAGGGAGGCACCGGGGAGCTGTTTTTT.

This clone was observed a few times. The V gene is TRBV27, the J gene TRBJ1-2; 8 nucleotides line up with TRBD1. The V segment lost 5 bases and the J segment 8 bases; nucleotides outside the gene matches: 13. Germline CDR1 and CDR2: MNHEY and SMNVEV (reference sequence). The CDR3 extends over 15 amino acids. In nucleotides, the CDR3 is TGTGCCAGCAGTCAGACAGGGGCCAGCCGCGGAGGCTACACCTTC. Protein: CASSQTGASRGGYTF.

The CDR3 region is CAASGRYGYTF. Here the CDR3 DNA reads TGTGCCGCCTCAGGGCGTTATGGCTACACCTTC. The genes are TRBV6-1 and TRBJ1-2, with D possibly matching TRBD1 (5 bases). The V gene lost 11 bases and the J gene lost 5 bases, with 12 bases spanning the gap. In germline, CDR1 is MNHNS, CDR2 SASEGT. The CDR3 sequence is 11 residues long.

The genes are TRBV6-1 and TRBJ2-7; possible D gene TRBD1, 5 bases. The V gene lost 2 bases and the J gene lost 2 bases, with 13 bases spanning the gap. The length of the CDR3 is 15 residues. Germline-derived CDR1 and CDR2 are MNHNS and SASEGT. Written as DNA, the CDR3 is TGTGCCAGCAGTGAACAGGGAAAGACCCCCTACGAGCAGTACTTC. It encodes CASSEQGKTPYEQYF.

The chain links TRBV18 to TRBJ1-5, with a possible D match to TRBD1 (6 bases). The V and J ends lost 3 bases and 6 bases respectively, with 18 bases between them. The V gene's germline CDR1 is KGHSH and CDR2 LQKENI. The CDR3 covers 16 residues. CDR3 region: CASSPGQLEAGQPQHF. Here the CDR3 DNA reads TGTGCCAGCTCACCCGGACAGCTCGAGGCAGGTCAGCCCCAGCATTTT. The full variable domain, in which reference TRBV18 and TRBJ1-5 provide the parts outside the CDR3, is NAGVMQNPRHLVRRRGQEARLRCSPMKGHSHVYWYRQLPEEGLKFMVYLQKENIIDESGMPKERFSAEFPKEGPSILRIQQVVRGDSAAYFCASSPGQLEAGQPQHFGDGTRLSIL.

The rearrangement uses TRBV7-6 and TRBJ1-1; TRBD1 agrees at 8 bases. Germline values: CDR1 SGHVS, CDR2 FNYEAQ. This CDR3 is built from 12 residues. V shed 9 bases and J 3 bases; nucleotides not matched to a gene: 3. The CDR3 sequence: CASKTGDTEAFF. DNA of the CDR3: TGTGCCAGTAAGACAGGGGACACTGAAGCTTTCTTT. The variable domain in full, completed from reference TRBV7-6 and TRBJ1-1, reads GAGVSQSPRYKVTKRGQDVALRCDPISGHVSLYWYRQALGQGPEFLTYFNYEAQQDKSGLPNDRFSAERPEGSISTLTIQRTEQRDSAMYRCASKTGDTEAFFGQGTRLTVV.

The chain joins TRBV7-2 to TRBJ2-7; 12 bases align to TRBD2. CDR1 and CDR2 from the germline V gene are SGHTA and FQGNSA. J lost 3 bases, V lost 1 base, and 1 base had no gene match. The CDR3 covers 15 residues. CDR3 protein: CASSLELAGGYEQYF. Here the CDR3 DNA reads TGTGCCAGCAGCTTAGAACTAGCGGGGGGCTACGAGCAGTACTTC.

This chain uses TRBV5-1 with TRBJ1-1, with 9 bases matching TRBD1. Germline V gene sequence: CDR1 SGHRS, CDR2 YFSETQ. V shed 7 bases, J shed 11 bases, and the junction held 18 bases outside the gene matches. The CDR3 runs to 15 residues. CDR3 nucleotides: TGCGCCAGCTGCGCCGGGACAGGGAAGGGGACGGGGGCTTTCTTT. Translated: CASCAGTGKGTGAFF.

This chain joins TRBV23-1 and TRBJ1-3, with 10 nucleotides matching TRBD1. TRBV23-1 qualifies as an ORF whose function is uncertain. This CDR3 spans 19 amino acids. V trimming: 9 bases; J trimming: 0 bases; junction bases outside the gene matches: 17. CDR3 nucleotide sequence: TGCGCCAGAGACAAAAGTGGCGGGGACAGGGGACTCTCTGGAAACACCATATATTTT. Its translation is CARDKSGGDRGLSGNTIYF.

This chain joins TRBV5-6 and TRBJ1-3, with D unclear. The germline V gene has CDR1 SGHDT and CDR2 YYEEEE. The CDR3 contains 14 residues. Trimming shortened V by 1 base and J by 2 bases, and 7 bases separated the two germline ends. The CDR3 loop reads CASSLSSTGNTIYF. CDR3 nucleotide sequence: TGTGCCAGCAGCTTGTCTTCTACTGGAAACACCATATATTTT. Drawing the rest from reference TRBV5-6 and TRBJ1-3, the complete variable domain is DAGVTQSPTHLIKTRGQQVTLRCSPKSGHDTVSWYQQALGQGPQFIFQYYEEEERQRGNFPDRFSGHQFPNYSSELNVNALLLGDSALYLCASSLSSTGNTIYFGEGSWLTVV.

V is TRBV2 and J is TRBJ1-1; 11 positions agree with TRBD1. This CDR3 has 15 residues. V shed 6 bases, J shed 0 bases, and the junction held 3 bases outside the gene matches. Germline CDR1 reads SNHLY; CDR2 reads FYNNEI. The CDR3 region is CASSRDRGVNTEAFF. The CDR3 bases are TGTGCCAGCAGCCGGGACAGGGGGGTGAACACTGAAGCTTTCTTT.